The clone carrying this TCR beta chain was observed at least ten times. This sample was included in a study of tumor-infiltrating lymphocytes in primary liver carcinoma. The study co-extracted DNA and RNA from approximately 20-30 mg of unsorted bulk tissue. The input was 450 to 500 ng total RNA; TCR beta cDNA was made from it with a constant-region primer. It was through three nested multiplex PCR rounds of slightly modified ARM-PCR that TCR beta libraries arose. For around 11 cycles apiece, the opening two PCR rounds ran with TRBV1-TRBV30 forward primers and a C-beta reverse primer. TCRdb redid the calling of the multiplex PCR reads with MiXCR, one entry per CDR3 protein. Counted here are 90,000 to 100,000 distinct CDR3 sequences, about three quarters occurring once; the ten biggest clones make up roughly 10%. This CDR3 has 16 residues. Germline CDR1 MNHNY, CDR2 SVGAGI (reference sequence). V dropped 6 bases and J dropped 4; count of bases not matched to a gene: 12.

This clonotype was sampled from a woman between 55 and 75 years old with primary liver carcinoma and hepatitis B virus infection. The chain couples TRBV6-6 to TRBJ2-5; 9 positions agree with TRBD1. Sequencing was carried out using liver tumor tissue from sampling region 5. Stated subset: tumor region T5, tumor centre. CDR3 sequence reads: CASSQGTGGAVETQYF. DNA for the CDR3: TGTGCCAGCAGCCAGGGCACAGGGGGCGCGGTAGAGACCCAGTACTTC.